This entry lists 23 T cell receptor beta chains sequenced from one sample in a study of T cell repertoires in cytomegalovirus infection (dated by TCRdb to the late 2010s). These TCRs' antigens remain unknown. This sample's treatment or condition label indicates: in vitro stimulation with specific CMV peptide epitopes to enrich CMV-specific T cells. The sequencer listed for this sample is Illumina HiSeq 1500. The public reads were quality trimmed at Q25 with fastp and then assembled into clones with MiXCR by TCRdb, keeping productive beta chains. Identical CDR3 proteins give one entry, which carries the most common genes and DNA. In all, the sample holds about 770,000 distinct CDR3 sequences, and roughly 28% of those were seen once. The top ten clonotypes cover over 10% of the sample. The material sequenced was cultured CD8+ T cells from PBMCs, taken from culture after CMV antigen stimulation. The receptors were gathered from a human donor in good health (CMV status not recorded). Some clones in this sample may be carry-over from other donors' samples.

The rearrangement links TRBV13 to TRBJ1-2; no reliable D call. CDR3 length: 12 amino acids. Germline V gives CDR1 PRHDT, CDR2 FYEKMQ (reference sequence). Trimming stripped 4 bases from V and 6 bases from J, with 9 bases between. In nucleotides, the CDR3 is TGTGCCAGCAGCTCCCGGGCAGATGGCTACACCTTC. It translates to CASSSRADGYTF.

V gene TRBV20-1 combines with J gene TRBJ2-4; no reliable D call. Germline V gene lookup returns CDR1 DFQATT and CDR2 SNEGSKA (reference sequence). The CDR3 consists of 14 residues. Trimming removed 0 bases from V and 10 bases from J, with 16 bases in between. Here the CDR3 reads CSARDRETRRIQYF. For the CDR3, the DNA is TGCAGTGCTAGAGATAGAGAGACTCGGAGAATTCAGTACTTC.

V usage is TRBV3-1 and J usage is TRBJ2-5; 7 bases match TRBD2. Trimming took 2 bases from V and 4 from J; bases not matched to a gene: 13. CDR3 length equals 17 residues. From germline, CDR1 is LGHDT and CDR2 YNNKEL (reference sequence). The CDR3 coding sequence is TGTGCCAGCAGCCAAAAAGCGGGGTCTACTCTGGGAGAGACCCAGTACTTC. Translation: CASSQKAGSTLGETQYF.

This clonotype was picked up a small number of times. The chain is built from TRBV11-3 and TRBJ2-1, with TRBD1 matching over 7 bases. V was pared by 2 bases and J by 4 bases, with 23 bases of the junction left unmatched. This CDR3 is 21 amino acids long. Germline V gene lookup returns CDR1 SGHNT and CDR2 YENEEA. The CDR3 reads CASSLKDLGSLRDSQYNEQFF. The CDR3 DNA reads as TGTGCCAGCAGCTTAAAGGACCTGGGAAGCCTTCGGGACAGTCAATACAATGAGCAGTTCTTC.

Many counts were recorded for this clonotype. This chain uses TRBV7-2 with TRBJ1-4; D possibly corresponds to TRBD1 (5 bases). Trimming pared 1 base from V and 6 bases from J, leaving 12 bases between. The CDR3 sequence is 15 residues long. Germline CDR1 is SGHTA and CDR2 is FQGNSA. This CDR3 is CASSLVRGPDEKLFF. CDR3 nucleotide sequence: TGTGCCAGCAGCTTAGTCCGGGGACCTGATGAAAAACTGTTTTTT.

This chain uses TRBV27 with TRBJ2-7; 9 positions match TRBD1. The CDR3 runs to 16 residues. V shed 7 bases and J 6 bases; nucleotides not matched to a gene: 16. From germline, CDR1 is MNHEY and CDR2 SMNVEV (reference sequence). The CDR3: CASTQNRGQICREQYV. In nucleotides, the CDR3 is TGTGCCAGCACCCAAAACAGGGGGCAGATTTGCCGCGAGCAGTACGTC.

A note on this clonotype: The junction departs from the called germline gene at one end, perhaps through a read error. The V gene is TRBV27, the J gene TRBJ2-7; D unresolved. Germline-derived CDR1 and CDR2 are MNHEY and SMNVEV (reference sequence). There are 13 residues in the CDR3. The CDR3 region has the DNA TGTGCCGGCAGTTTAGACGGATCCTACGAGCAGTACTTC. Its protein product is CAGSLDGSYEQYF.

This clonotype has at least ten counts. V usage is TRBV7-9 and J usage is TRBJ2-5, with D uncertain. Germline assignment: CDR1 SEHNR and CDR2 FQNEAQ (reference sequence). There are 11 residues in the CDR3. Trimming removed 6 bases at V and 4 bases at J, with 6 bases between. The CDR3 DNA reads as TGTGCCAGCAGTTCCACAGAGACCCAGTACTTC. Protein: CASSSTETQYF.

This clonotype was found once. The chain is built from TRBV6-5 and TRBJ2-7, with TRBD1 identical over 9 bases. Unmatched junction bases numbered 10, after V lost 6 bases and J lost 7 bases. This CDR3 is built from 14 residues. The germline V gene has CDR1 MNHEY and CDR2 SVGAGI. The CDR3 sequence is CASSSLGQGWEQYF. In DNA, the CDR3 is TGTGCCAGCAGCTCCCTTGGACAGGGGTGGGAGCAGTACTTC.

The gene calls are TRBV12-3 or TRBV12-4 and TRBJ1-1; TRBD1 might be the D (6 bases). V was pared by 7 bases and J by 5 bases, with 17 bases between. CDR3 length equals 14 residues. This chain's CDR3 is CASTQGGGRTEAFF. DNA for the CDR3: TGTGCCAGCACCCAAGGAGGGGGGCGTACTGAAGCTTTCTTT.

In the case of this clonotype: A read error may account for a junction end that differs from germline. The CDR3 DNA sequence: TGTGCTAGCAGCTTAGATTCCGGGACCGGAAAACTGGTTTTT. Protein sequence: CASSLDSGTGKLVF. V is TRBV7-6 and J is TRBJ1-4, with D possibly being TRBD1 (5 bases). Germline V gene sequence: CDR1 SGHVS, CDR2 FNYEAQ. This CDR3 is built from 14 residues.

This chain joins TRBV20-1 and TRBJ1-1; D unclear. The V end lost 5 bases, the J end lost 6 bases, and 19 bases lay between the germline ends. The CDR3 has 14 amino acids. From germline, CDR1 is DFQATT and CDR2 SNEGSKA (reference sequence). The CDR3 DNA reads as TGCAGTGCTCAGAGGTGGGCAGAGATTGCTGAAGCTTTCTTT. It encodes CSAQRWAEIAEAFF.

This chain joins TRBV27 and TRBJ1-4; tentatively, D is TRBD1 (6 bases). CDR3 length equals 13 residues. With 7 bases removed from V and 3 bases from J, the gap between germline ends came to 9 bases. CDR1 MNHEY and CDR2 SMNVEV come from the germline V gene (reference sequence). The CDR3 nucleotides are TGTGCCAGCATGCACAGGGCTAATGAAAAACTGTTTTTT. It encodes CASMHRANEKLFF.

J is TRBJ2-3 and V is TRBV4-3, with D perhaps being TRBD1 or TRBD2 (5 bases each). The germline V gene encodes CDR1 LGHNA and CDR2 YSLEER. The CDR3 runs to 16 residues. Trimming stripped 0 bases from V and 2 bases from J, with 12 bases between. DNA for the CDR3: TGCGCCAGCAGCCAAGATCCGGGGCCCCTCACAGATACGCAGTATTTT. Translated: CASSQDPGPLTDTQYF.

The sample holds a few counts of this clonotype. This chain uses TRBV20-1 with TRBJ2-7; no clear D gene. Trimming removed 7 bases from V and 2 bases from J, with 18 bases in between. The CDR3 is 14 amino acids. Germline V gene sequence: CDR1 DFQATT, CDR2 SNEGSKA (reference sequence). The CDR3 sequence is CSVPTWVPTYEQYV. The CDR3, as DNA: TGCAGTGTTCCCACTTGGGTACCAACCTACGAGCAGTACGTC.

The genes are TRBV4-3 and TRBJ1-1; D gene unclear. The CDR3 consists of 14 residues. Germline V gives CDR1 LGHNA, CDR2 YSLEER. V was clipped by 1 base and J by 5 bases, with 11 bases between them. CDR3: CASSQAIRGTEAFF. In nucleotides, the CDR3 is TGCGCCAGCAGCCAAGCAATCCGGGGTACTGAAGCTTTCTTT.

The rearrangement links TRBV15 to TRBJ2-3, with TRBD2 matching over 12 bases. This CDR3 has 16 residues. The junction had 4 bases not matched to a gene; V was cut back by 3 bases and J by 3 bases. Per germline, CDR1 LNHNV and CDR2 YYDKDF (reference sequence). The CDR3 is CATSSLLAGGTDTQYF. DNA of the CDR3: TGTGCCACCAGCAGCCTCCTAGCGGGGGGGACAGATACGCAGTATTTT. Looking up the rest from reference TRBV15 and TRBJ2-3 gives the full variable domain: DAMVIQNPRYQVTQFGKPVTLSCSQTLNHNVMYWYQQKSSQAPKLLFHYYDKDFNNEADTPDNFQSRRPNTSFCFLDIRSPGLGDTAMYLCATSSLLAGGTDTQYFGPGTRLTVL.

This clonotype was counted only a few times. The CDR3 spells CASSLRGMGLGSPLHF. CDR3 in DNA: TGTGCCAGCAGTTTACGGGGGATGGGGCTAGGTTCACCCCTCCACTTT. This chain joins TRBV27 and TRBJ1-6; D might be TRBD1 (5 bases). Trimming left V 2 bases short and J 9 bases short, with 17 bases between. The V gene's germline CDR1 is MNHEY and CDR2 SMNVEV (reference sequence). This CDR3 is 16 amino acids long.

The chain employs TRBV27 and TRBJ2-3; D uncertain. CDR3 length equals 13 residues. Germline assignment: CDR1 MNHEY and CDR2 SMNVEV (reference sequence). V dropped 2 bases and J dropped 7 bases, with 10 bases sitting between them. The CDR3 bases are TGTGCCAGCAGTTTAGGTTTGCAGAATACGCAGTATTTT. This codes for CASSLGLQNTQYF.

Many counts were recorded for this clonotype. The chain uses TRBV7-6 and TRBJ1-4, with TRBD1 matching over 7 bases. The junction had 5 bases not matched to a gene; V was cut back by 1 base and J by 3 bases. Germline values: CDR1 SGHVS, CDR2 FNYEAQ. The CDR3 extends over 16 amino acids. The CDR3 DNA reads as TGTGCCAGCAGCTTAGGACCGGGACAGTCTAATGAAAAACTGTTTTTT. This encodes CASSLGPGQSNEKLFF.

This clonotype was seen a handful of times. J is TRBJ1-1 and V is TRBV6-1; unclear D gene. Between the trimmed V and J ends, which lost 6 bases and 7 bases, there was a span of 15 bases. The germline gives CDR1 MNHNS, CDR2 SASEGT. The CDR3 length is 13 residues. CDR3 protein: CASSVSHGLEAFF. The CDR3 DNA reads as TGTGCCAGCAGCGTGTCCCACGGTCTTGAAGCTTTCTTT.

This chain uses TRBV2 with TRBJ2-7; D is unclear. Germline-derived CDR1 and CDR2 are SNHLY and FYNNEI. The ends were cut back, 4 bases at V and 3 bases at J, with 10 bases in the middle. CDR3 size: 13 residues. This CDR3 is CASSGRQGYEQYV. Written as DNA, the CDR3 is TGTGCCAGCAGTGGTAGACAAGGCTACGAGCAGTACGTC.

The rearrangement links TRBV6-5 to TRBJ2-7; 9 bases map to TRBD2. This CDR3 has 14 amino acids. Germline V CDR1 and CDR2: MNHEY, SVGAGI. The J segment lost 2 bases and the V segment lost 5 bases, leaving 4 bases of the junction unmatched. CDR3 in amino acids: CASSSGGNPYEQYF. The CDR3 DNA sequence: TGTGCCAGCAGTAGCGGGGGGAACCCCTACGAGCAGTACTTC.